The 32 T cell receptor beta chains below all came from one sample that was sequenced in a study of OX40 agonist ivuxolimab in advanced cancers. Data came from immunoSEQ multiplex PCR; TCRdb stores just in-frame clones and leaves some out. The table includes around 60,000 clones, roughly 80% detected once. This specimen consisted of CD4+ or CD8+ T cells sorted from blood, obtained in a trial of the OX40 agonist ivuxolimab. These receptors originate from an adult with an advanced solid tumor such as melanoma, head and neck, liver or kidney cancer.

This clone is a singleton in its sample. CDR3 coding DNA: TGTGCCAGCAGTGAGGTCTCCTATAATTCACCCCTCCACTTT. This codes for CASSEVSYNSPLHF. The chain combines TRBV6-1 with TRBJ1-6; the D is unclear. Germline V gene data show CDR1 as MNHNS and CDR2 as SASEGT. The ends were cut back, 3 bases at V and 0 bases at J, with 3 bases in the middle. CDR3 length: 14 amino acids.

V is TRBV7-2 and J is TRBJ2-7, with 7 bases fitting TRBD1. J lost 4 bases, V lost 5 bases, and 11 bases had no gene match. The CDR3 length is 15 residues. Germline V gene data show CDR1 as SGHTA and CDR2 as FQGNSA. The CDR3 reads CASSQTGTAPYEQYF. The CDR3 DNA sequence: TGTGCCAGCAGCCAAACCGGGACAGCCCCTTACGAGCAGTACTTC.

This clone has a single count. The genes are TRBV9 and TRBJ1-1; no firm D call. V dropped 0 bases and J dropped 11 bases, with 11 bases sitting between them. This CDR3 has 12 residues. CDR1 and CDR2 from the germline V gene are SGDLS and YYNGEE. The DNA of the CDR3 is TGTGCCAGCAGCGTAGGTGGAGGTGAGGCTTTCTTT. Its translation is CASSVGGGEAFF.

The chain's CDR3 is CASSYAGLDEQYV. DNA for the CDR3: TGTGCCAGCAGCTACGCAGGCCTCGACGAGCAGTACGTC. The chain combines TRBV11-3 with TRBJ2-7; D remains ambiguous. This CDR3 spans 13 amino acids. V lost 4 bases and J 5 bases, leaving 12 bases between the germline ends. Germline loops: CDR1 SGHNT, CDR2 YENEEA.

J is TRBJ2-5 and V is TRBV10-3; 12 bases are a match to TRBD2. J lost 0 bases, V lost 2 bases, and 4 bases had no gene match. This CDR3 has 17 amino acids. The germline V gene has CDR1 ENHRY and CDR2 SYGVKD. The CDR3, as DNA: TGTGCCATCAGTGAGCGCCGGACTAGCGGGGACCAAGAGACCCAGTACTTC. The encoded protein is CAISERRTSGDQETQYF.

This sequence joins TRBV7-3 and TRBJ1-2; possible D gene TRBD1, 6 bases. Germline V gene lookup returns CDR1 SGHTA and CDR2 FQGTGA. V gave up 5 bases and J gave up 2 bases, with 15 bases separating them. The CDR3 runs 15 residues. CDR3 sequence: CASSPRTVPNYGYTF. The CDR3 DNA sequence: TGTGCCAGCAGCCCACGGACAGTACCGAACTATGGCTACACCTTC. The whole variable domain, remainder taken from reference TRBV7-3 and TRBJ1-2, is GAGVSQTPSNKVTEKGKYVELRCDPISGHTALYWYRQSLGQGPEFLIYFQGTGAADDSGLPNDRFFAVRPEGSVSTLKIQRTERGDSAVYLCASSPRTVPNYGYTFGSGTRLTVV.

The chain couples TRBV9 to TRBJ2-7; tentatively, D is TRBD1 (6 bases). In germline, CDR1 is SGDLS, CDR2 YYNGEE. The CDR3 contains 14 residues. V dropped 3 bases and J dropped 7 bases, with 17 bases sitting between them. The CDR3 protein is CASSAQGRLGEQYF. CDR3 nucleotide sequence: TGTGCCAGCAGCGCACAGGGCAGGCTCGGGGAGCAGTACTTC.

The V gene is TRBV19, the J gene TRBJ1-3; D gene ambiguous. The CDR3 loop spans 14 amino acids. V was trimmed by 9 bases and J by 0 bases, leaving 12 bases between them. The germline V gene has CDR1 LNHDA and CDR2 SQIVND (reference sequence). The CDR3 DNA reads as TGTGCCAGCCAAAACGCGGACTCTGGAAACACCATATATTTT. Encoded protein: CASQNADSGNTIYF.

This chain connects TRBV7-9 to TRBJ2-5; D might be TRBD2 (5 bases). The DNA end lines up better with TRBJ2-7; the J call may be wrong. CDR3 length equals 14 residues. Germline V gene sequence: CDR1 SEHNR, CDR2 FQNEAQ (reference sequence). Here the CDR3 reads CASSFPSEGYEQYF. For the CDR3, the DNA is TGTGCCAGCAGCTTCCCTAGTGAGGGCTACGAGCAGTACTTC.

The rearrangement links TRBV7-9 to TRBJ2-6; possible D gene TRBD1, 6 bases. V gave up 5 bases and J gave up 2 bases, with 22 bases separating them. Per the germline V gene, CDR1 is SEHNR and CDR2 is FQNEAQ (reference sequence). The CDR3 covers 19 residues. CDR3 sequence reads: CASSLMAGTPAAGANVLTF. The CDR3 DNA reads as TGTGCCAGCAGCCTTATGGCCGGGACACCGGCGGCTGGGGCCAACGTCCTGACTTTC.

The rearrangement links TRBV6-1 to TRBJ1-1, with no clear D. Trimming pared 8 bases from V and 3 bases from J, leaving 10 bases between. CDR3 length: 12 residues. CDR1 is MNHNS and CDR2 is SASEGT in the germline V gene. Written as DNA, the CDR3 is TGTGCCAGCGTCGAATACGACACTGAAGCTTTCTTT. Translation gives CASVEYDTEAFF.

The chain couples TRBV11-3 to TRBJ2-3; D is perhaps TRBD2 (6 bases). The V gene's germline CDR1 is SGHNT and CDR2 YENEEA. V was pared by 3 bases and J by 5 bases, with 12 bases between. CDR3 length equals 14 residues. The CDR3 reads CASSFTGLLDTQYF. The CDR3 nucleotides read TGTGCCAGCAGCTTTACGGGACTCCTAGATACGCAGTATTTT.

This chain joins TRBV7-3 and TRBJ2-4; the D gene is possibly TRBD1 (5 bases). The CDR3 has 13 amino acids. Deletions cut 2 bases from V and 7 bases from J, with 9 bases between. Germline V gene lookup returns CDR1 SGHTA and CDR2 FQGTGA. The CDR3 sequence is CASSLSGNNIQYF. CDR3 nucleotide sequence: TGTGCCAGCAGCTTATCAGGGAACAACATTCAGTACTTC.

CDR3 sequence: CASGLVLSASSTDTQYF. CDR3 coding DNA: TGTGCTAGTGGTTTGGTACTAAGCGCGTCTAGCACAGATACGCAGTATTTT. The chain carries TRBV12-5 and TRBJ2-3; no clear D. The CDR3 sequence is 17 residues long. Per germline, CDR1 LGHNT and CDR2 FRNRAP. Trimming took 0 bases from V and 0 from J, leaving 13 bases between them.

This chain uses TRBV7-2 with TRBJ1-4; TRBD1 might be the D (5 bases). Trimming took off 5 bases at V and 0 bases at J, with 10 bases between the two ends. CDR3 size: 15 residues. Germline CDR1 and CDR2: SGHTA and FQGNSA. In DNA, the CDR3 is TGTGCCAGCAGCCGGTGGGGGGCAACTAATGAAAAACTGTTTTTT. Protein sequence: CASSRWGATNEKLFF.

The V gene is TRBV2, the J gene TRBJ1-4; D remains unclear. Germline V gene sequence: CDR1 SNHLY, CDR2 FYNNEI. The CDR3 covers 17 residues. The V end was cut by 4 bases, the J end by 2 bases, with 17 bases between. CDR3 protein: CASSGPARIATNEKLFF. The CDR3 DNA is TGTGCCAGCAGTGGACCCGCCCGAATCGCGACTAATGAAAAACTGTTTTTT.

The chain combines TRBV2 with TRBJ2-1; 8 nucleotides align to TRBD2. Germline V gene lookup returns CDR1 SNHLY and CDR2 FYNNEI. The CDR3 has 14 residues. The trim removed 4 bases at V and 9 bases at J, leaving 8 bases unmatched. CDR3 protein: CASSAASGWGEQFF. The CDR3 nucleotides read TGTGCCAGCAGTGCAGCTAGCGGGTGGGGTGAGCAGTTCTTC. The full variable domain, rest sourced from reference TRBV2 and TRBJ2-1, is EPEVTQTPSHQVTQMGQEVILRCVPISNHLYFYWYRQILGQKVEFLVSFYNNEISEKSEIFDDQFSVERPDGSNFTLKIRSTKLEDSAMYFCASSAASGWGEQFFGPGTRLTVL.

V gene TRBV7-9 combines with J gene TRBJ2-3, with 9 bases aligning to TRBD1. CDR1 is SEHNR, CDR2 FQNEAQ, per germline (reference sequence). The CDR3 runs to 19 residues. The J segment lost 1 base and the V segment lost 4 bases, leaving 15 bases of the junction unmatched. The CDR3 DNA is TGTGCCAGCAGCTCAGAGACAGGGGGGCTACCTTCTCGCACAGATACGCAGTATTTT. Encoded protein: CASSSETGGLPSRTDTQYF.

This clone was picked up a small number of times. This chain joins TRBV4-2 and TRBJ2-2; weak D call: TRBD1 (7 bases). The germline V gene has CDR1 LGHNA and CDR2 YNFKEQ. This CDR3 is built from 17 residues. The V and J ends lost 0 bases and 0 bases respectively, with 11 bases between them. The CDR3 coding sequence is TGTGCCAGCAGCCAAGACAGGGGGGATTCGAACACCGGGGAGCTGTTTTTT. Its protein product is CASSQDRGDSNTGELFF.

The rearrangement links TRBV30 to TRBJ2-6; weak D call: TRBD2 (6 bases). V lost 5 bases to trimming and J lost 4 bases, with 9 bases between them. The CDR3 totals 13 residues. Germline V gene data show CDR1 as GTSNPN and CDR2 as SVGIG (reference sequence). This CDR3 is CAWGRSGANVLTF. The CDR3 DNA is TGTGCCTGGGGGAGGTCCGGGGCCAACGTCCTGACTTTC.

Points on this clone: Other DNA sequences in the sample encode the same CDR3. V is TRBV6-5 and J is TRBJ1-5, with D uncertain. The CDR3 is made up of 14 amino acids. The germline V and J ends were trimmed by 6 bases and 0 bases, with 9 bases remaining between them. Germline lookup yields CDR1 MNHEY and CDR2 SVGAGI. The DNA for the CDR3 is TGTGCCAGCAGGCCCGGTTATAGCAATCAGCCCCAGCATTTT. As protein: CASRPGYSNQPQHF.

V and J are TRBV5-1 and TRBJ2-1; no firm D call. Trimming cost V 4 bases and J 0 bases, with 11 bases left between them. The CDR3 totals 15 residues. Germline CDR1 SGHRS, CDR2 YFSETQ. The CDR3 is CASSPQLFSYNEQFF. DNA of the CDR3: TGCGCCAGCAGCCCGCAACTATTCTCCTACAATGAGCAGTTCTTC.

The chain employs TRBV5-1 and TRBJ1-3; 7 bases align to TRBD1. The CDR3 runs to 14 residues. Germline-derived CDR1 and CDR2 are SGHRS and YFSETQ. V shed 4 bases and J 3 bases; nucleotides not matched to a gene: 4. CDR3 DNA: TGCGCCAGCAGCCCTGGGACAGTTGGAAACACCATATATTTT. This translates into CASSPGTVGNTIYF.

V and J are TRBV2 and TRBJ2-2, with D unresolved. V was pared by 6 bases and J by 4 bases, with 9 bases between. The CDR3 contains 13 residues. From germline, CDR1 is SNHLY and CDR2 FYNNEI. The DNA of the CDR3 is TGTGCCAGCAGCTATAGACCCACCGGGGAGCTGTTTTTT. Translated: CASSYRPTGELFF.

This chain links TRBV7-2 with TRBJ2-1; possibly TRBD1 for D (5 bases). V was pared by 2 bases and J by 5 bases, with 16 bases between. The CDR3 runs 16 residues. From germline, CDR1 is SGHTA and CDR2 FQGNSA. The CDR3 region is CASSLTRARWNNEQFF. As DNA, the CDR3 is TGTGCCAGCAGCTTAACCAGGGCGCGATGGAACAATGAGCAGTTCTTC.

The V gene is TRBV5-1, the J gene TRBJ2-5; a weak D match, TRBD2 (5 bases). The CDR3 consists of 14 residues. Trimming shortened V by 7 bases and J by 0 bases, and 13 bases separated the two germline ends. CDR1 and CDR2 (germline): SGHRS, YFSETQ. In DNA, the CDR3 is TGCGCCAGCGCCCTCCCGGACTACCAAGAGACCCAGTACTTC. Protein: CASALPDYQETQYF.

The CDR3 DNA reads TGTGCCAGTAGTATAGATCGACGGAGTAAGCAGTTCTTC. Translation gives CASSIDRRSKQFF. The rearrangement joins TRBV19 to TRBJ2-1; D is unresolved. This CDR3 comprises 13 residues. CDR1 and CDR2 from the germline V gene are LNHDA and SQIVND (reference sequence). With 0 bases removed from V and 11 bases from J, the gap between germline ends came to 11 bases.

The chain has TRBV9 and TRBJ2-1, with 7 bases identical to TRBD2. CDR3 length: 16 amino acids. With V trimmed by 3 bases and J by 3 bases, 9 bases remained unmatched. Germline V gene lookup returns CDR1 SGDLS and CDR2 YYNGEE. CDR3 in amino acids: CASSAPGTTFYNEQFF. For the CDR3, the DNA is TGTGCCAGCAGCGCCCCCGGGACTACATTCTACAATGAGCAGTTCTTC. The full variable domain, completed using reference TRBV9 and TRBJ2-1, is DSGVTQTPKHLITATGQRVTLRCSPRSGDLSVYWYQQSLDQGLQFLIQYYNGEERAKGNILERFSAQQFPDLHSELNLSSLELGDSALYFCASSAPGTTFYNEQFFGPGTRLTVL.

The V gene is TRBV29-1, the J gene TRBJ1-2; the D gene is possibly TRBD1 (5 bases). Germline CDR1 SQVTM, CDR2 ANQGSEA. V lost 0 bases and J 3 bases, leaving 17 bases between the germline ends. The CDR3 is made up of 16 amino acids. Written as DNA, the CDR3 is TGCAGCGTTGAAGAGATACCGGGGGGTGTATACTATGGCTACACCTTC. Translated, it gives CSVEEIPGGVYYGYTF.

The chain links TRBV7-3 to TRBJ2-1, with 15 bases that match TRBD2. Trimming took 6 bases from V and 4 from J; bases not matched to a gene: 7. CDR3 size: 17 residues. The germline V gene encodes CDR1 SGHTA and CDR2 FQGTGA. The CDR3 is CASSRTSGREVYNEQFF. The CDR3 nucleotides read TGTGCCAGCAGTAGGACTAGCGGGAGGGAAGTTTACAATGAGCAGTTCTTC.

The rearrangement uses TRBV11-2 and TRBJ2-7, with D unresolved. The CDR3 is 10 amino acids. Between the trimmed V and J ends, which lost 5 bases and 10 bases, there was a span of 9 bases. Germline V gives CDR1 SGHAT, CDR2 FQNNGV. Here the CDR3 reads CASSGDIQYV. The CDR3 bases are TGTGCCAGCAGCGGGGATATACAGTACGTC.

This rearrangement joins TRBV5-1 to TRBJ2-2; TRBD1 aligns across 9 bases. Unmatched junction bases numbered 14, after V lost 9 bases and J lost 5 bases. The CDR3 loop spans 16 amino acids. Germline values: CDR1 SGHRS, CDR2 YFSETQ. CDR3 DNA sequence: TGCGCCACTTCGTCTAGGACAGGGGAGAAAACCGGGGAGCTGTTTTTT. Its protein is CATSSRTGEKTGELFF.